The present entry profiles one TCR beta chain with its context. This record belongs to a study of control samples from healthy donors and cancer patients. This CDR3 has 14 residues. Deletions cut 6 bases from V and 4 bases from J, with 14 bases between. Germline values: CDR1 SNHLY, CDR2 FYNNEI. Generated by immunoSEQ multiplex PCR, the TCRdb table keeps only in-frame clones and is missing some. The table lists under 450,000 clones, 75% to 95% of them singletons. This clonotype was obtained from a man aged 40-50 years with head and neck cancer. Sequencing used PBMCs. The rearrangement joins TRBV2 to TRBJ2-3; TRBD2 is a possible D gene (6 bases). CDR3 in amino acids: CASRGGRNSDTQYF. CDR3 DNA sequence: TGTGCCAGCAGGGGGGGACGGAATTCAGATACGCAGTATTTT.